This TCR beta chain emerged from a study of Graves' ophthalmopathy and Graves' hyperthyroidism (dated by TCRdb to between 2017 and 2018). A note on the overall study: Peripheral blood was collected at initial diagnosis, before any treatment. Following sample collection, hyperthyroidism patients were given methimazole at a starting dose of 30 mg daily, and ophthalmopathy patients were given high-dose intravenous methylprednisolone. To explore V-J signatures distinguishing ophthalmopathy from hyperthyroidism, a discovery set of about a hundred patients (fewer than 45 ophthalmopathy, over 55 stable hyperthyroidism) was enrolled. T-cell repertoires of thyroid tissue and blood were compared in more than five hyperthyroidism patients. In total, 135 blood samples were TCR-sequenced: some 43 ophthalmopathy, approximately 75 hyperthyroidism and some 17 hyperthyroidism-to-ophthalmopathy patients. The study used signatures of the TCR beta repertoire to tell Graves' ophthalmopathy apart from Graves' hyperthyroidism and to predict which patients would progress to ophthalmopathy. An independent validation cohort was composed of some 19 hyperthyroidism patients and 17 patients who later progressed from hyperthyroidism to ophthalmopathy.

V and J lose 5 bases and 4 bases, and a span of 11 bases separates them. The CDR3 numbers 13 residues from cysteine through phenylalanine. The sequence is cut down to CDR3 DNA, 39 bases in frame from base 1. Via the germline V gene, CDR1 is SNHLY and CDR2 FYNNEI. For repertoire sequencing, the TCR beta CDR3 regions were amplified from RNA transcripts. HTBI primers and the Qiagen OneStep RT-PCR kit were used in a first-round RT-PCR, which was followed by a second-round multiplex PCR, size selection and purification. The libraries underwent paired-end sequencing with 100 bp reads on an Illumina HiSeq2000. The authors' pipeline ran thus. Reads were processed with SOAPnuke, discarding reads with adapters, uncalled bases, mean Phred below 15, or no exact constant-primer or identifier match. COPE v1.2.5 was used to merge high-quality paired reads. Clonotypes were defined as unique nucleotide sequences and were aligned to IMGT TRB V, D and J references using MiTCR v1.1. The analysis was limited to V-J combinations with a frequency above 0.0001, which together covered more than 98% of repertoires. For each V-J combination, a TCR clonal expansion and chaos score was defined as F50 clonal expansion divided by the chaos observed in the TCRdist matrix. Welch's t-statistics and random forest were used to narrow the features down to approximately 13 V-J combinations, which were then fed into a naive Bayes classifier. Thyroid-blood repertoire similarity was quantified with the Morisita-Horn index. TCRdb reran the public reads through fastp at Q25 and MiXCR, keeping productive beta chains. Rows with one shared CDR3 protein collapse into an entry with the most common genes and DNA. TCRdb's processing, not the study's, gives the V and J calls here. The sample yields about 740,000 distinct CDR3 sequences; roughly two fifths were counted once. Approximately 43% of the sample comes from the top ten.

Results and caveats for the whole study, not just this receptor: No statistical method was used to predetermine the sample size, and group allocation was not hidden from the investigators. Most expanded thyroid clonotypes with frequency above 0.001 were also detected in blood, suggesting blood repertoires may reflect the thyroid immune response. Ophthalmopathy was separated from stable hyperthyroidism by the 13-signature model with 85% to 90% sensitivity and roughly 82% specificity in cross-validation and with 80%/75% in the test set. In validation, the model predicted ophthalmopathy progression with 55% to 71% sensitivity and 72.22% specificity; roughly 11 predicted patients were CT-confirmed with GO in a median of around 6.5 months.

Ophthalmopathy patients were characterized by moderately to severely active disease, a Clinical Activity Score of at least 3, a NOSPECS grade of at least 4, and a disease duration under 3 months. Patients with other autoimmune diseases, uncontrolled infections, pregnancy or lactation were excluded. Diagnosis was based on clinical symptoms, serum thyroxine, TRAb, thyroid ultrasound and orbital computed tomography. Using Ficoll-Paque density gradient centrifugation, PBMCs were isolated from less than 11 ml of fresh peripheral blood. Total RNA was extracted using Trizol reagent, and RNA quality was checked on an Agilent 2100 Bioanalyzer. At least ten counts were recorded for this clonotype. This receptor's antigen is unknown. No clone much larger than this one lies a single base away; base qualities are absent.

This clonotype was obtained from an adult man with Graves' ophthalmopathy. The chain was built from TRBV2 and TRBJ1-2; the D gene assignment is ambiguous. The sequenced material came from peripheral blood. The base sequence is TGTGCCAGCAGTTCCCGGGAGGGCTATGGCTACACCTTC. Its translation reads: CASSSREGYGYTF.